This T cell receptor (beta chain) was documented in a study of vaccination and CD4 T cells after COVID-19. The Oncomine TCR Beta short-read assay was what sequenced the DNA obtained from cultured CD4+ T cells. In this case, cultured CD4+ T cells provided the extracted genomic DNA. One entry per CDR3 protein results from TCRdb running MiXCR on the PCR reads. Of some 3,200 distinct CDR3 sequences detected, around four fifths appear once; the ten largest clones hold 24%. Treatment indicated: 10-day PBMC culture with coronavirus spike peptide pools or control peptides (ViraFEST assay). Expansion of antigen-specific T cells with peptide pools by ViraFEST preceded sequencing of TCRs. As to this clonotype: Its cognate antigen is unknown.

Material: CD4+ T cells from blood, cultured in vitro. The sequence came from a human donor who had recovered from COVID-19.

In nucleotides, the CDR3 is TGTGCCAGCAGCTTAGGGTTCGGCACTGAAGCTTTCTTT. It codes for CASSLGFGTEAFF. The chain joins TRBV7-8 to TRBJ1-1; D remains unclear. The CDR3 consists of 13 residues. Germline V gene sequence: CDR1 SGHVS, CDR2 FQNEAQ. V dropped 1 base and J dropped 4 bases, with 7 bases sitting between them. Drawing the rest from reference TRBV7-8 and TRBJ1-1, the complete variable domain is GAGVSQSPRYKVAKRGQDVALRCDPISGHVSLFWYQQALGQGPEFLTYFQNEAQLDKSGLPSDRFFAERPEGSVSTLKIQRTQQEDSAVYLCASSLGFGTEAFFGQGTRLTVV.